The 16 T cell receptor beta chains reported below all come from one sample, sequenced in a study of cytomegalovirus exposure and HLA in healthy donors. Sequencing was performed with immunoSEQ multiplex PCR; in TCRdb, only in-frame clones are kept and a portion is missing. The data contain approximately 170,000 clones, roughly nine tenths of them seen just once; the ten biggest clones take up around 3.1%. The sequencing input was PBMCs. Receptor source: a woman aged 18-29 years in good health and CMV-seropositive.

The chain has TRBV6-5 and TRBJ2-2; the match to TRBD1 covers 8 bases. V shed 8 bases and J 4 bases; nucleotides not matched to a gene: 9. CDR1 and CDR2 (germline): MNHEY, SVGAGI. The CDR3 sequence is 15 residues long. CDR3 protein: CASRPQGAVTGELFF. The DNA of the CDR3 is TGTGCCAGCCGTCCCCAGGGGGCGGTCACCGGGGAGCTGTTTTTT.

This clone was detected once. CDR3 region: CASRSAGGRLDEQFF. The CDR3 bases are TGTGCCAGTAGGTCTGCGGGAGGGCGGTTGGATGAGCAGTTCTTC. The rearrangement uses TRBV19 and TRBJ2-1, with TRBD2 identical over 9 bases. The CDR3 has 15 amino acids. V shed 6 bases, J shed 8 bases, and the junction held 11 bases outside the gene matches. Germline assignment: CDR1 LNHDA and CDR2 SQIVND (reference sequence).

V usage is TRBV25-1 and J usage is TRBJ1-4, with D uncertain. CDR1 MGHDK and CDR2 SYGVNS come from the germline V gene. Deletions cut 1 base from V and 0 bases from J, with 15 bases between. The CDR3 has 18 amino acids. The CDR3 DNA reads TGTGCCAGCAGTGAATTCACATCCACCTTTGCAACTAATGAAAAACTGTTTTTT. This codes for CASSEFTSTFATNEKLFF.

This clone was observed a handful of times. The chain is built from TRBV28 and TRBJ1-2, with D hard to call. Trimming took off 10 bases at V and 8 bases at J, with 17 bases between the two ends. Germline assignment: CDR1 MDHEN and CDR2 SYDVKM. The CDR3 totals 12 residues. Here the CDR3 DNA reads TGTGCCACCAGAGGAGACCTCCGGGGCTACACCTTC. The encoded protein is CATRGDLRGYTF.

This rearrangement joins TRBV30 to TRBJ1-6; 7 positions match TRBD1. Germline V gives CDR1 GTSNPN, CDR2 SVGIG (reference sequence). The J segment lost 4 bases and the V segment lost 4 bases, leaving 4 bases of the junction unmatched. The CDR3 extends over 14 amino acids. The CDR3 sequence is CAWKTGTYNSPLHF. The CDR3 coding sequence is TGTGCCTGGAAGACAGGGACTTATAATTCACCCCTCCACTTT. The full variable domain, with the rest looked up from reference TRBV30 and TRBJ1-6, is SQTIHQWPATLVQPVGSPLSLECTVEGTSNPNLYWYRQAAGRGLQLLFYSVGIGQISSEVPQNLSASRPQDRQFILSSKKLLLSDSGFYLCAWKTGTYNSPLHFGNGTRLTVT.

The chain combines TRBV5-6 with TRBJ1-5, with 10 bases identical to TRBD1. The V segment lost 1 base and the J segment 2 bases; nucleotides outside the gene matches: 3. CDR1 is SGHDT, CDR2 YYEEEE, per germline. The CDR3 has 16 residues. This chain's CDR3 is CASSLRDRGGNQPQHF. DNA of the CDR3: TGTGCCAGCAGCTTGAGGGACAGGGGAGGCAATCAGCCCCAGCATTTT. The entire variable domain, with the rest obtained from reference TRBV5-6 and TRBJ1-5, is as follows: DAGVTQSPTHLIKTRGQQVTLRCSPKSGHDTVSWYQQALGQGPQFIFQYYEEEERQRGNFPDRFSGHQFPNYSSELNVNALLLGDSALYLCASSLRDRGGNQPQHFGDGTRLSIL.

The chain uses TRBV10-1 and TRBJ2-7, with 8 bases that match TRBD1. Germline V gene data show CDR1 as WNHNN and CDR2 as SYGVQD (reference sequence). V lost 4 bases, J lost 3 bases, and 2 bases stayed unmatched. This CDR3 comprises 13 residues. The CDR3 loop is CASSAGGLYEQYF. The CDR3 DNA reads TGCGCCAGCAGTGCAGGGGGCCTCTACGAGCAGTACTTC.

V usage is TRBV14 and J usage is TRBJ1-2; the match to TRBD1 covers 9 bases. After removal of 5 bases from V and 4 bases from J, the junction contained 14 bases not matched to a gene. CDR1 and CDR2 (germline): SGHDN, FVKESK. The CDR3 extends over 17 amino acids. CDR3 sequence (DNA): TGTGCCAGCAGCTCCCGGGACAGGGTTCTGGGTAGCTATGGCTACACCTTC. This sequence encodes CASSSRDRVLGSYGYTF.

The chain joins TRBV6-1 to TRBJ2-7; 11 nucleotides agree with TRBD2. CDR3 length equals 14 residues. Losses at the gene ends were 6 bases for V and 3 bases for J; bases not matched to a gene: 4. CDR1 is MNHNS and CDR2 is SASEGT in the germline V gene. CDR3 in amino acids: CASRLAGVNYEQYF. CDR3 nucleotide sequence: TGTGCCAGCAGACTAGCGGGGGTTAACTACGAGCAGTACTTC.

The chain uses TRBV7-8 and TRBJ1-1, with 7 bases matching TRBD1. Germline CDR1 SGHVS, CDR2 FQNEAQ. The CDR3 spans 18 residues. The ends lost 1 base at V and 1 base at J; junction bases unmatched: 12. CDR3 bases: TGTGCCAGCAGCTTAGAAAGGGGGCCAGCCCTAAGGAACACTGAAGCTTTCTTT. It yields the protein CASSLERGPALRNTEAFF.

The chain joins TRBV6-1 to TRBJ1-1, with D unclear. V was pared by 6 bases and J by 6 bases, with 14 bases between. The CDR3 is 13 residues long. From germline, CDR1 is MNHNS and CDR2 SASEGT. CDR3 residues: CASRGVALAEAFF. The CDR3 coding sequence is TGTGCCAGCAGGGGCGTAGCGTTGGCTGAAGCTTTCTTT.

This chain joins TRBV23-1 and TRBJ2-7, with 7 positions matching TRBD1. TRBV23-1 is assigned to the ORF class and has an uncertain function. Trimming removed 0 bases from V and 3 bases from J; junction bases left unmatched: 17. The CDR3 has 19 amino acids. The CDR3 DNA reads TGCGCCAGCAGTCAATCCAGGGGGAAAGATGTTTCTCGAGTCTACGAGCAGTACTTC. Protein: CASSQSRGKDVSRVYEQYF.

The V and J genes are TRBV30 and TRBJ2-7, with 9 bases identical to TRBD1. The CDR3 runs 13 residues. Germline-derived CDR1 and CDR2 are GTSNPN and SVGIG (reference sequence). V lost 5 bases and J lost 5; bases outside the gene matches: 7. This CDR3 is CAWSTGTGNEQYF. In nucleotides, the CDR3 is TGTGCCTGGTCCACCGGGACAGGGAACGAGCAGTACTTC.

This clone was observed once. The V and J genes are TRBV4-1 and TRBJ1-5, with D possibly TRBD1 on 6 matching bases. Per the germline V gene, CDR1 is MGHRA and CDR2 is YSYEKL. The CDR3 totals 14 residues. V was clipped by 4 bases and J by 6 bases, with 13 bases between them. Written as DNA, the CDR3 is TGCGCCAGCAGCCCTCAGGGGATTCGTCAGCCCCAGCATTTT. It specifies CASSPQGIRQPQHF.

The genes are TRBV10-1 and TRBJ2-4; D is uncertain. CDR1 and CDR2 from the germline V gene are WNHNN and SYGVQD (reference sequence). V was clipped by 4 bases and J by 0 bases, with 7 bases between them. This CDR3 region has 14 residues. CDR3 in amino acids: CASSAVLAKNIQYF. CDR3 DNA: TGCGCCAGCAGTGCTGTTCTAGCCAAAAACATTCAGTACTTC.

J is TRBJ2-7 and V is TRBV5-1; 7 positions match TRBD1. This CDR3 has 14 amino acids. The germline V gene has CDR1 SGHRS and CDR2 YFSETQ. The junction had 4 bases not matched to a gene; V was cut back by 1 base and J by 3 bases. The CDR3, as DNA: TGCGCCAGCAGCTTGCGACAGGGCGGCTACGAGCAGTACTTC. Protein product: CASSLRQGGYEQYF. Full variable domain (remainder filled in from reference TRBV5-1 and TRBJ2-7): KAGVTQTPRYLIKTRGQQVTLSCSPISGHRSVSWYQQTPGQGLQFLFEYFSETQRNKGNFPGRFSGRQFSNSRSEMNVSTLELGDSALYLCASSLRQGGYEQYFGPGTRLTVT.